These 30 T cell receptor beta chains were all obtained from the same sample, sequenced in a study of blood T cell repertoires in COVID-19 (TCRdb year 2020). The protocol used for the library was the immunoSEQ multiplex PCR assay. Entries here come from immuneACCESS through TCRdb and include only in-frame sequences with V and J called. Some clones fail to appear in such tables; in the studies checked, an unresolved V gene covers under half of the shortfall, and the cause of the remainder is unknown. This sample has under 300,000 clones in its table, and 75% to 90% of those were observed once. Together, the top ten hold approximately 3.3% of the sample. The sample consisted of peripheral blood. Receptors originate from a middle-aged woman with acute or convalescent COVID-19.

The chain combines TRBV18 with TRBJ1-1; 12 nucleotides line up with TRBD1. The length of the CDR3 is 16 residues. The trim removed 5 bases at V and 5 bases at J, leaving 9 bases unmatched. Germline CDR1 reads KGHSH; CDR2 reads LQKENI. The CDR3 region has the DNA TGTGCCAGCTCAGTTCGGGACAGGGGGCTTTATACTGAAGCTTTCTTT. Encoded protein: CASSVRDRGLYTEAFF.

This clone was found once. This chain joins TRBV5-5 and TRBJ2-2, with D maybe TRBD1 (5 bases). V was pared by 2 bases and J by 5 bases, with 7 bases between. CDR3 size: 13 residues. Germline V lookup: CDR1 SGHKS, CDR2 YYEKEE (reference sequence). CDR3 amino acids: CASSFSGTGELFF. CDR3 DNA: TGTGCCAGCAGCTTCTCAGGGACCGGGGAGCTGTTTTTT.

CDR3: CASSLDQKGAYGYTF. The CDR3 DNA reads as TGTGCCAGCAGCTTAGATCAAAAGGGAGCGTATGGCTACACCTTC. The rearrangement joins TRBV11-2 to TRBJ1-2, with D unclear. Trimming removed 0 bases at V and 5 bases at J, with 13 bases between. CDR3 length: 15 residues. Germline V gene lookup returns CDR1 SGHAT and CDR2 FQNNGV.

The chain recombines TRBV28 with TRBJ1-2; D may be TRBD1 (5 bases). The length of the CDR3 is 14 residues. V was shortened by 4 bases and J by 5 bases, with 14 bases between the two germline ends. Per germline, CDR1 MDHEN and CDR2 SYDVKM. CDR3 region: CASSYLGQGYGYTF. CDR3 nucleotide sequence: TGTGCCAGCAGTTACCTTGGGCAGGGATATGGCTACACCTTC.

The chain links TRBV6-4 to TRBJ1-2, with a possible D match to TRBD1 (6 bases). The CDR3 sequence is 14 residues long. V was clipped by 6 bases and J by 5 bases, with 16 bases between them. Germline CDR1 MRHNA, CDR2 SNTAGT. Written as DNA, the CDR3 is TGTGCCAGCAGGGAGGACAGTATTTCTTATGGCTACACCTTC. Its translation is CASREDSISYGYTF.

The CDR3: CASRVTGGAYEQYV. As DNA, the CDR3 is TGTGCCAGCAGGGTAACAGGGGGGGCCTACGAGCAGTACGTC. The chain has TRBV27 and TRBJ2-7, with D perhaps matching TRBD1 (8 bases). CDR1 MNHEY and CDR2 SMNVEV come from the germline V gene (reference sequence). Trimming left V 6 bases short and J 2 bases short, with 14 bases between. This CDR3 contains 14 residues.

J is TRBJ1-2 and V is TRBV5-1; TRBD1 matches 7 bases. Germline CDR1 is SGHRS and CDR2 is YFSETQ. J gave up 1 base and V 4 bases, and 4 bases lay outside the gene matches. The CDR3 totals 14 residues. The CDR3 protein is CASSQGGFNYGYTF. The CDR3 DNA is TGCGCCAGCAGCCAGGGGGGTTTTAACTATGGCTACACCTTC. Filled out from reference TRBV5-1 and TRBJ1-2, the complete variable domain reads KAGVTQTPRYLIKTRGQQVTLSCSPISGHRSVSWYQQTPGQGLQFLFEYFSETQRNKGNFPGRFSGRQFSNSRSEMNVSTLELGDSALYLCASSQGGFNYGYTFGSGTRLTVV.

V is TRBV20-1 and J is TRBJ1-2, with TRBD1 matching over 9 bases. The junction had 10 bases not matched to a gene; V was cut back by 3 bases and J by 5 bases. CDR1 is DFQATT, CDR2 SNEGSKA, per germline (reference sequence). The CDR3 covers 15 residues. The CDR3 DNA is TGCAGTGCTAGTAACCCGGGACAGGGACGGTATGGCTACACCTTC. Protein product: CSASNPGQGRYGYTF.

The chain joins TRBV7-8 to TRBJ1-4; maybe TRBD1 (6 bases). Trimming stripped 2 bases from V and 8 bases from J, with 18 bases between. The CDR3 covers 16 residues. Looked up from germline, CDR1 is SGHVS and CDR2 is FQNEAQ. The CDR3 DNA reads TGTGCCAGCAGCTTACTCACGCAGGGGAGCAGAGAAAAACTGTTTTTT. Residues: CASSLLTQGSREKLFF.

This clone was counted between two and nine times. The chain carries TRBV3-1 (or the pseudogene TRBV3-2) and TRBJ1-1; possibly TRBD1 for D (5 bases). V lost 4 bases and J lost 6, with 18 bases in between. The CDR3 runs to 15 residues. The V gene's germline CDR1 is LGHDT and CDR2 YNNKEL (reference sequence). CDR3 nucleotides: TGTGCCAGCAGCCGAAGGCAGGGTATAACTTCTGAAGCTTTCTTT. This encodes CASSRRQGITSEAFF.

The chain links TRBV7-8 to TRBJ2-3, with TRBD1 as a possible D gene (6 bases). CDR1 and CDR2 (germline): SGHVS, FQNEAQ. V was pared by 3 bases and J by 4 bases, with 14 bases between. The CDR3 loop spans 15 amino acids. For the CDR3, the DNA is TGTGCCAGCAGCTTCGGCCTAGGGGGTTCAGATACGCAGTATTTT. It translates to CASSFGLGGSDTQYF.

The chain recombines TRBV12-5 with TRBJ2-6; D is uncertain. Trimming took off 6 bases at V and 0 bases at J, with 9 bases between the two ends. The CDR3 runs 15 residues. Germline V CDR1 and CDR2: LGHNT, FRNRAP. The CDR3 region has the DNA TGTGCTAGTGGCAGAACCGCCTCTGGGGCCAACGTCCTGACTTTC. Encoded protein: CASGRTASGANVLTF.

This chain uses TRBV4-1 with TRBJ1-2; D unclear. The V end lost 0 bases, the J end lost 7 bases, and 18 bases lay between the germline ends. CDR3 length: 16 amino acids. Looked up from germline, CDR1 is MGHRA and CDR2 is YSYEKL. The CDR3 is CASSQDANLRAGGYTF. Written as DNA, the CDR3 is TGCGCCAGCAGCCAAGATGCCAATTTGAGAGCGGGTGGCTACACCTTC.

J is TRBJ1-6 and V is TRBV6-6; maybe TRBD1 (5 bases). Per the germline V gene, CDR1 is MNHNY and CDR2 is SVGAGI (reference sequence). The length of the CDR3 is 15 residues. V lost 4 bases to trimming and J lost 9 bases, with 16 bases between them. Written as DNA, the CDR3 is TGTGCCAGCAGTTCCATGTTAGGGGCCTCTTCACCCCTCCACTTT. This sequence encodes CASSSMLGASSPLHF.

The chain employs TRBV10-3 and TRBJ1-1; D might be TRBD1 (6 bases). Germline lookup yields CDR1 ENHRY and CDR2 SYGVKD. V was pared by 7 bases and J by 1 base, with 10 bases between. The CDR3 is 13 amino acids. The chain's CDR3 is CAINRQANTEAFF. In nucleotides, the CDR3 is TGTGCCATCAACCGACAGGCGAACACTGAAGCTTTCTTT.

The rearrangement uses TRBV6-5 and TRBJ1-2, with 12 bases matching TRBD1. CDR3 length equals 16 residues. Germline V gives CDR1 MNHEY, CDR2 SVGAGI. V shed 0 bases and J 2 bases; nucleotides not matched to a gene: 1. The CDR3 sequence is CASSYSGTGGNYGYTF. CDR3 nucleotides: TGTGCCAGCAGTTACTCGGGGACAGGGGGCAACTATGGCTACACCTTC.

This chain links TRBV5-4 with TRBJ1-2; no firm D call. Trimming removed 7 bases at V and 4 bases at J, with 17 bases between. CDR1 and CDR2 (germline): SGHNT, YYREEE (reference sequence). CDR3 length: 14 amino acids. CDR3: CASSSGVGVYGYTF. The CDR3 DNA is TGTGCCAGCTCCTCCGGGGTCGGTGTCTATGGCTACACCTTC.

The V gene is TRBV30, the J gene TRBJ1-2; no firm D call. Trimming removed 4 bases from V and 4 bases from J, with 13 bases in between. Germline CDR1 reads GTSNPN; CDR2 reads SVGIG (reference sequence). This CDR3 comprises 13 residues. The CDR3 sequence: CAWIRGYSYGYTF. CDR3 bases: TGTGCCTGGATACGGGGTTACTCCTATGGCTACACCTTC.

This clone was seen repeatedly, ten times or more. The chain joins TRBV2 to TRBJ2-2; no clear D. The germline gives CDR1 SNHLY, CDR2 FYNNEI. V was pared by 6 bases and J by 2 bases, with 4 bases between. This CDR3 has 12 residues. CDR3 protein: CASRLNTGELFF. CDR3 bases: TGTGCCAGCAGGTTAAACACCGGGGAGCTGTTTTTT.

The chain has TRBV11-3 and TRBJ1-1; D is ambiguous. Trimming stripped 1 base from V and 1 base from J, with 4 bases between. CDR1 SGHNT and CDR2 YENEEA come from the germline V gene. This CDR3 is built from 13 residues. The DNA of the CDR3 is TGTGCCAGCAGCTTAGGAGCGAACACTGAAGCTTTCTTT. Amino acids: CASSLGANTEAFF.

The V call is TRBV30, the J call TRBJ2-6; a possible D gene is TRBD2 (6 bases). V was cut by 1 base and J by 0 bases, with 16 bases left in between. Per the germline V gene, CDR1 is GTSNPN and CDR2 is SVGIG (reference sequence). The CDR3 loop spans 18 amino acids. CDR3 sequence reads: CAWSARGRGTSGANVLTF. DNA for the CDR3: TGTGCCTGGAGTGCGAGAGGGCGGGGAACCTCTGGGGCCAACGTCCTGACTTTC.

V and J are TRBV12-5 and TRBJ2-3; 9 bases map to TRBD1. V lost 6 bases and J lost 4; bases outside the gene matches: 8. The CDR3 loop spans 15 amino acids. Germline V lookup: CDR1 LGHNT, CDR2 FRNRAP. CDR3 amino acids: CASGLRQGGADTQYF. In nucleotides, the CDR3 is TGTGCTAGTGGCCTCCGACAGGGGGGCGCAGATACGCAGTATTTT. Full variable domain (rest looked up from reference TRBV12-5 and TRBJ2-3): DARVTQTPRHKVTEMGQEVTMRCQPILGHNTVFWYRQTMMQGLELLAYFRNRAPLDDSGMPKDRFSAEMPDATLATLKIQPSEPRDSAVYFCASGLRQGGADTQYFGPGTRLTVL.

The chain carries TRBV12-3 or TRBV12-4 and TRBJ1-5; D call uncertain. The CDR3 loop spans 13 amino acids. Deletions cut 5 bases from V and 0 bases from J, with 5 bases between. The CDR3 sequence is CASSLFSNQPQHF. DNA for the CDR3: TGTGCCAGCAGTCTTTTTAGCAATCAGCCCCAGCATTTT.

This clone was observed a few times. This chain links TRBV2 with TRBJ1-1; perhaps TRBD1 as D (5 bases). CDR1 and CDR2 (germline): SNHLY, FYNNEI. This CDR3 is built from 15 residues. Trimming stripped 6 bases from V and 2 bases from J, with 16 bases between. DNA for the CDR3: TGTGCCAGCAGGTTATATCGGGACTTTAACACTGAAGCTTTCTTT. This encodes CASRLYRDFNTEAFF.

This rearrangement joins TRBV19 to TRBJ1-5; 12 nucleotides align to TRBD1. Germline lookup yields CDR1 LNHDA and CDR2 SQIVND (reference sequence). The CDR3 length is 16 residues. V lost 5 bases and J lost 3; bases outside the gene matches: 5. CDR3 in amino acids: CASSEGQGATNQPQHF. The CDR3 region has the DNA TGTGCCAGTAGTGAGGGACAGGGGGCAACCAATCAGCCCCAGCATTTT. The full variable domain, its missing parts supplied by reference TRBV19 and TRBJ1-5, is DGGITQSPKYLFRKEGQNVTLSCEQNLNHDAMYWYRQDPGQGLRLIYYSQIVNDFQKGDIAEGYSVSREKKESFPLTVTSAQKNPTAFYLCASSEGQGATNQPQHFGDGTRLSIL.

The rearrangement links TRBV9 to TRBJ2-2, with 9 bases lining up with TRBD2. Unmatched junction bases numbered 5, after V lost 0 bases and J lost 2 bases. Germline V gives CDR1 SGDLS, CDR2 YYNGEE. The CDR3 covers 17 residues. CDR3 sequence reads: CASSVELAGVNTGELFF. Written as DNA, the CDR3 is TGTGCCAGCAGCGTAGAATTAGCGGGGGTCAACACCGGGGAGCTGTTTTTT.

The CDR3 nucleotides are TGTGCCAGCAGTCCACAGGGAGCGAACTATGGCTACACCTTC. It encodes CASSPQGANYGYTF. This chain uses TRBV6-4 with TRBJ1-2; D possibly corresponds to TRBD1 (6 bases). CDR1 and CDR2 from the germline V gene are MRHNA and SNTAGT. This CDR3 is 14 amino acids long. With 5 bases removed from V and 2 bases from J, the gap between germline ends came to 12 bases.

This clone has only one observation. Written as DNA, the CDR3 is TGCGCCAGCAGCTTGGGGGACAGGTATTCAACTAATGAAAAACTGTTTTTT. Translating it yields CASSLGDRYSTNEKLFF. The V gene is TRBV5-1, the J gene TRBJ1-4; 8 nucleotides line up with TRBD1. The CDR3 sequence is 17 residues long. CDR1 SGHRS and CDR2 YFSETQ come from the germline V gene. Losses at the gene ends were 0 bases for V and 0 bases for J; bases not matched to a gene: 4.

The V call is TRBV7-2, the J call TRBJ1-5; 7 nucleotides line up with TRBD1. CDR1 SGHTA and CDR2 FQGNSA come from the germline V gene. The CDR3 totals 15 residues. The ends lost 4 bases at V and 4 bases at J; junction bases unmatched: 7. Written as DNA, the CDR3 is TGTGCCAGCAGCTGGATACAGGGGAGGAATCAGCCCCAGCATTTT. As protein: CASSWIQGRNQPQHF.

The J gene is TRBJ1-6, the V gene TRBV27; the D gene is possibly TRBD1 (6 bases). Germline loops: CDR1 MNHEY, CDR2 SMNVEV (reference sequence). Trimming pared 2 bases from V and 11 bases from J, leaving 13 bases between. The CDR3 runs to 14 residues. The CDR3 DNA is TGTGCCAGCAGTTTAAAGGGGGTGGGGCCACCCCTCCACTTT. It encodes CASSLKGVGPPLHF.